The 25 T cell receptor beta chains in this list originate from one sample, sequenced in a study of beta chain features in type 1 diabetes. TCRB transcripts that were expressed got sequenced, as all of the isolated RNA had been reverse transcribed. The method was immunoSEQ multiplex PCR; TCRdb's version includes in-frame clones alone and lacks a portion of them. The sample has about 360,000 clones; around 12% are singletons. The sequencing input was naive CD4+ T cells from blood. These receptors came from a man between 18 and 35 years old in good health.

The chain employs TRBV7-6 and TRBJ1-5; D possibly corresponds to TRBD1 (5 bases). This CDR3 is built from 15 residues. The V and J ends lost 7 bases and 5 bases respectively, with 18 bases between them. From germline, CDR1 is SGHVS and CDR2 FNYEAQ. The CDR3 sequence is CASTPLGGWDQPQHF. The CDR3 nucleotides are TGTGCCAGCACCCCCCTGGGGGGATGGGATCAGCCCCAGCATTTT.

The chain couples TRBV28 to TRBJ1-2; 9 bases line up with TRBD1. CDR1 is MDHEN and CDR2 is SYDVKM in the germline V gene. V was clipped by 5 bases and J by 8 bases; unmatched bases: 6. The length of the CDR3 is 13 residues. CDR3 in DNA: TGTGCCAGCAGTAAGAACAGGGGGCGAGGCTACACCTTC. This sequence encodes CASSKNRGRGYTF.

The chain carries TRBV28 and TRBJ2-2; 11 nucleotides line up with TRBD1. Germline CDR1 and CDR2: MDHEN and SYDVKM. This CDR3 region has 13 residues. V shed 8 bases, J shed 7 bases, and the junction held 3 bases outside the gene matches. The DNA for the CDR3 is TGTGCCAGCGGGACAGGGGGTATCGGGGAGCTGTTTTTT. Its protein is CASGTGGIGELFF.

The chain has TRBV28 and TRBJ2-7, with 10 bases that match TRBD1. Germline V gene data show CDR1 as MDHEN and CDR2 as SYDVKM. This CDR3 is built from 16 residues. V lost 4 bases to trimming and J lost 4 bases; unmatched junction nucleotides: 10. The CDR3 sequence is CASSSSGQGKKYEQYF. CDR3 coding DNA: TGTGCCAGCAGTTCGTCGGGACAGGGGAAAAAATACGAGCAGTACTTC.

This clone was counted a few times. This chain joins TRBV7-2 and TRBJ2-3, with a tentative D call TRBD2 (6 bases). This CDR3 contains 15 residues. Between the trimmed V and J ends, which lost 1 base and 1 base, there was a span of 9 bases. Germline V gene data show CDR1 as SGHTA and CDR2 as FQGNSA. The CDR3 loop is CASSLGGLGTDTQYF. The CDR3 DNA reads as TGTGCCAGCAGCTTAGGGGGACTGGGCACAGATACGCAGTATTTT.

The chain combines TRBV7-9 with TRBJ1-1; 9 bases align to TRBD1. V lost 3 bases to trimming and J lost 4 bases; unmatched junction nucleotides: 6. Germline V lookup: CDR1 SEHNR, CDR2 FQNEAQ (reference sequence). CDR3 length equals 15 residues. The DNA for the CDR3 is TGTGCCAGCAGCTTGGACGGGACAGGGAGCACTGAAGCTTTCTTT. This gives the protein CASSLDGTGSTEAFF.

The J gene is TRBJ2-2, the V gene TRBV4-2, with D perhaps matching TRBD1 (5 bases). CDR3 length equals 17 residues. Trimming pared 2 bases from V and 0 bases from J, leaving 13 bases between. Germline lookup yields CDR1 LGHNA and CDR2 YNFKEQ. The CDR3 protein is CASSQPGTGANTGELFF. CDR3 nucleotides: TGTGCCAGCAGCCAACCCGGCACAGGAGCGAACACCGGGGAGCTGTTTTTT.

The V gene is TRBV30, the J gene TRBJ2-7; a possible D gene is TRBD1 (6 bases). Deletions cut 3 bases from V and 6 bases from J, with 15 bases between. CDR3 length: 13 residues. Germline CDR1 GTSNPN, CDR2 SVGIG (reference sequence). In nucleotides, the CDR3 is TGTGCCTGGAGCCTTACAGGGACGGGCGAGCAGTACTTC. The encoded protein is CAWSLTGTGEQYF. Filled out from reference TRBV30 and TRBJ2-7, the complete variable domain reads SQTIHQWPATLVQPVGSPLSLECTVEGTSNPNLYWYRQAAGRGLQLLFYSVGIGQISSEVPQNLSASRPQDRQFILSSKKLLLSDSGFYLCAWSLTGTGEQYFGPGTRLTVT.

This clone was counted at least ten times. This rearrangement joins TRBV29-1 to TRBJ2-3; D is uncertain. Germline lookup yields CDR1 SQVTM and CDR2 ANQGSEA. Trimming took off 3 bases at V and 0 bases at J, with 7 bases between the two ends. There are 13 residues in the CDR3. This CDR3 is CSVERQSTDTQYF. CDR3 in DNA: TGCAGCGTTGAGCGGCAAAGCACAGATACGCAGTATTTT.

This rearrangement joins TRBV7-3 to TRBJ2-4; D is ambiguous. This CDR3 has 16 amino acids. Germline V gene lookup returns CDR1 SGHTA and CDR2 FQGTGA. Deletions cut 0 bases from V and 0 bases from J, with 9 bases between. The CDR3 is CASSLTGPLAKNIQYF. Written as DNA, the CDR3 is TGTGCCAGCAGCTTAACTGGCCCCCTAGCCAAAAACATTCAGTACTTC.

The chain carries TRBV6-5 and TRBJ2-5, with D maybe TRBD2 (5 bases). Per germline, CDR1 MNHEY and CDR2 SVGAGI. V was pared by 0 bases and J by 5 bases, with 13 bases between. The CDR3 totals 15 residues. The CDR3 loop reads CASSYSGYRGETQYF. CDR3 DNA: TGTGCCAGCAGTTACTCAGGGTATCGAGGGGAGACCCAGTACTTC.

This clone was picked up a small number of times. The rearrangement uses TRBV19 and TRBJ2-7; D unclear. There are 12 residues in the CDR3. V gave up 5 bases and J gave up 7 bases, with 12 bases separating them. CDR1 is LNHDA, CDR2 SQIVND, per germline (reference sequence). The CDR3, as DNA: TGTGCCAGTAGTCCGGGTCCCGGAGAGCAGTACTTC. This codes for CASSPGPGEQYF.

This chain links TRBV27 with TRBJ2-1, with 8 bases matching TRBD2. V dropped 5 bases and J dropped 8; count of bases not matched to a gene: 11. This CDR3 is 15 amino acids long. The V gene's germline CDR1 is MNHEY and CDR2 SMNVEV (reference sequence). In DNA, the CDR3 is TGTGCCAGCAGTATACCGGGACTAGTGTGGGATGAGCAGTTCTTC. It codes for CASSIPGLVWDEQFF.

The chain has TRBV5-4 and TRBJ1-1; D not certain. Germline CDR1 and CDR2: SGHNT and YYREEE (reference sequence). This CDR3 spans 13 amino acids. V was trimmed by 0 bases and J by 2 bases, leaving 5 bases between them. In nucleotides, the CDR3 is TGTGCCAGCAGCTTGGTAGATAACACTGAAGCTTTCTTT. Translated: CASSLVDNTEAFF.

The V and J genes are TRBV30 and TRBJ2-7, with a tentative D call TRBD1 (5 bases). From germline, CDR1 is GTSNPN and CDR2 SVGIG (reference sequence). This CDR3 has 13 amino acids. Trimming removed 4 bases at V and 3 bases at J, with 13 bases between. The chain's CDR3 is CAWNKYTGYEQYF. CDR3 DNA: TGTGCCTGGAACAAATACACAGGCTACGAGCAGTACTTC.

The chain has TRBV11-2 and TRBJ2-7; possibly TRBD2 for D (5 bases). Germline loops: CDR1 SGHAT, CDR2 FQNNGV. The CDR3 spans 17 residues. V was cut by 3 bases and J by 6 bases, with 24 bases left in between. The chain's CDR3 is CASSFSSPERPLLEQYF. Written as DNA, the CDR3 is TGTGCCAGCAGCTTCTCTAGCCCGGAGAGGCCGCTTCTCGAGCAGTACTTC.

The rearrangement joins TRBV7-6 to TRBJ2-3; 9 nucleotides align to TRBD1. This CDR3 comprises 15 residues. With 2 bases clipped from V and 0 bases from J, the junction kept 0 bases outside the gene matches. The germline gives CDR1 SGHVS, CDR2 FNYEAQ. DNA for the CDR3: TGTGCCAGCAGCTTAACAGGGGGCAGCACAGATACGCAGTATTTT. Amino acids: CASSLTGGSTDTQYF. The whole variable domain, filled in from reference TRBV7-6 and TRBJ2-3, reads GAGVSQSPRYKVTKRGQDVALRCDPISGHVSLYWYRQALGQGPEFLTYFNYEAQQDKSGLPNDRFSAERPEGSISTLTIQRTEQRDSAMYRCASSLTGGSTDTQYFGPGTRLTVL.

V is TRBV28 and J is TRBJ2-7; D is possibly TRBD1 (6 bases). The germline V gene has CDR1 MDHEN and CDR2 SYDVKM. This CDR3 is built from 13 residues. V lost 10 bases and J lost 3, with 16 bases in between. The CDR3 is CATQRTDIYEQYF. In nucleotides, the CDR3 is TGTGCCACCCAGAGGACAGACATCTACGAGCAGTACTTC. The entire variable domain, with the rest obtained from reference TRBV28 and TRBJ2-7, is as follows: DVKVTQSSRYLVKRTGEKVFLECVQDMDHENMFWYRQDPGLGLRLIYFSYDVKMKEKGDIPEGYSVSREKKERFSLILESASTNQTSMYLCATQRTDIYEQYFGPGTRLTVT.

A few counts support this clone. J is TRBJ2-3 and V is TRBV7-9; 14 nucleotides match TRBD2. After removal of 5 bases from V and 7 bases from J, the junction contained 17 bases not matched to a gene. The CDR3 has 19 amino acids. Germline V lookup: CDR1 SEHNR, CDR2 FQNEAQ (reference sequence). The CDR3 spells CASSEIKGTSGSFRNTQYF. The CDR3 DNA reads as TGTGCCAGCAGCGAAATCAAAGGGACTAGCGGGAGTTTCCGGAATACGCAGTATTTT. The whole variable domain, filled in from reference TRBV7-9 and TRBJ2-3, reads DTGVSQNPRHKITKRGQNVTFRCDPISEHNRLYWYRQTLGQGPEFLTYFQNEAQLEKSRLLSDRFSAERPKGSFSTLEIQRTEQGDSAMYLCASSEIKGTSGSFRNTQYFGPGTRLTVL.

This clone showed up just a few times. The CDR3 region is CAWRPRAQLRRYEQYF. In DNA form, the CDR3 reads TGTGCCTGGAGGCCCAGGGCCCAACTCCGACGCTACGAGCAGTACTTC. The chain has TRBV30 and TRBJ2-7, with D perhaps TRBD1 (5 bases). The CDR3 is made up of 16 amino acids. V lost 3 bases, J lost 3 bases, and 21 bases lay in between. Germline values: CDR1 GTSNPN, CDR2 SVGIG (reference sequence).

V gene TRBV27 combines with J gene TRBJ1-2; no reliable D call. CDR1 is MNHEY, CDR2 SMNVEV, per germline (reference sequence). This CDR3 has 14 residues. V was trimmed by 0 bases and J by 7 bases, leaving 12 bases between them. The CDR3 region is CASSLSLPSSGYTF. In DNA, the CDR3 is TGTGCCAGCAGTTTATCGTTGCCCAGTTCTGGCTACACCTTC.

This clone was seen a handful of times. This sequence joins TRBV27 and TRBJ1-1, with TRBD1 matching over 7 bases. Looked up from germline, CDR1 is MNHEY and CDR2 is SMNVEV (reference sequence). CDR3 length: 16 residues. V lost 5 bases to trimming and J lost 0 bases; unmatched junction nucleotides: 9. CDR3 loop: CASSRTGTAMNTEAFF. The CDR3, as DNA: TGTGCCAGCAGTCGAACCGGGACAGCCATGAACACTGAAGCTTTCTTT.

The CDR3 spells CAISDTGVETQYF. CDR3 DNA: TGTGCCATCAGTGATACAGGGGTAGAGACCCAGTACTTC. V usage is TRBV10-3 and J usage is TRBJ2-5; 7 positions match TRBD1. V trimming: 3 bases; J trimming: 4 bases; junction bases outside the gene matches: 2. This CDR3 region has 13 residues. Germline assignment: CDR1 ENHRY and CDR2 SYGVKD.

This clone was counted only a few times. This chain connects TRBV7-2 to TRBJ2-4; 11 bases are a match to TRBD2. This CDR3 spans 19 amino acids. J was trimmed by 2 bases and V by 1 base; bases with no gene match: 10. The V gene's germline CDR1 is SGHTA and CDR2 FQGNSA. This CDR3 reads CASSLVSGLAGGSKNIQYF. The CDR3 DNA is TGTGCCAGCAGCTTAGTGTCCGGGCTAGCGGGAGGATCCAAAAACATTCAGTACTTC.

In its sample, this clone was seen a few times. This chain connects TRBV4-2 to TRBJ2-3; tentatively, D is TRBD2 (5 bases). The CDR3 runs 15 residues. Germline CDR1 is LGHNA and CDR2 is YNFKEQ. V shed 1 base and J shed 7 bases, with 15 bases lying between them. CDR3 sequence reads: CASSQAGPGTHTQYF. Written as DNA, the CDR3 is TGTGCCAGCAGCCAAGCGGGTCCGGGAACACATACGCAGTATTTT.